Each of the 5 T cell receptor beta chains below was sequenced from the same sample in a study of blood T cell repertoires in COVID-19. Assay: immunoSEQ multiplex PCR; the TCRdb copy retains only in-frame clones and omits some. The table lists fewer than 150,000 clones, about 90% of them singletons, with about 10% in the top ten. Sequencing used peripheral blood. The receptors stem from a woman aged 80 or over with acute or convalescent COVID-19.

There are a few counts of this clone. V gene TRBV5-4 combines with J gene TRBJ1-1; the D is unclear. Between the trimmed V and J ends, which lost 1 base and 2 bases, there was a span of 9 bases. The CDR3 spans 14 residues. The germline CDR1 and CDR2 sequences are SGHNT and YYREEE (reference sequence). CDR3 sequence reads: CASSLLSTNTEAFF. In DNA, the CDR3 is TGTGCCAGCAGCTTGTTATCCACTAACACTGAAGCTTTCTTT.

The genes are TRBV5-4 and TRBJ2-4; 13 bases line up with TRBD2. V lost 4 bases to trimming and J lost 4 bases; unmatched junction nucleotides: 8. The germline V gene has CDR1 SGHNT and CDR2 YYREEE (reference sequence). The CDR3 has 17 amino acids. In DNA form, the CDR3 reads TGTGCCAGCAGCCCTCCCGGGACTAGCGGGGCTAAAAACATTCAGTACTTC. It translates to CASSPPGTSGAKNIQYF.

This clone has just a few counts. The chain is built from TRBV5-6 and TRBJ1-2; unclear D gene. V was trimmed by 0 bases and J by 2 bases, leaving 5 bases between them. This CDR3 has 13 amino acids. The germline gives CDR1 SGHDT, CDR2 YYEEEE. CDR3 sequence: CASSLEQNYGYTF. DNA of the CDR3: TGTGCCAGCAGCTTGGAACAGAACTATGGCTACACCTTC.

J is TRBJ1-5 and V is TRBV19, with 7 bases matching TRBD1. Germline V gene sequence: CDR1 LNHDA, CDR2 SQIVND (reference sequence). V gave up 6 bases and J gave up 3 bases; unmatched junction bases: 5. The length of the CDR3 is 14 residues. The CDR3 protein is CASRMTGNNQPQHF. CDR3 in DNA: TGTGCCAGTAGGATGACAGGGAACAATCAGCCCCAGCATTTT.

This clone has a single count. The chain couples TRBV7-9 to TRBJ1-4; a possible D gene is TRBD1 (6 bases). V gave up 5 bases and J gave up 5 bases, with 15 bases separating them. The CDR3 loop spans 15 amino acids. Germline CDR1 reads SEHNR; CDR2 reads FQNEAQ (reference sequence). CDR3 coding DNA: TGTGCCAGCAGCATACAGGGAAAGGGGAATGAAAAACTGTTTTTT. As protein: CASSIQGKGNEKLFF.